Listed here is a single TCR beta chain. The germline V gene encodes CDR1 DFQATT and CDR2 SNEGSKA (reference sequence). V dropped 5 bases and J dropped 1; count of bases not matched to a gene: 4. CDR3 length: 15 residues. Random hexamers primed reverse transcription of about 0.45 to 1 ug RNA. Amplification of TCR beta CDR3 spanned 54 Vbeta and 13 Jbeta via immunoSEQ multiplex PCR. TCRdb re-called the immunoSEQ multiplex PCR reads with MiXCR, one entry per CDR3 protein. The data show 150,000 to 200,000 distinct CDR3 sequences, with approximately 95% seen just once and roughly 0.1% held by the top ten. TEMRA cells were enriched by FACS, while CD8+ and CD4+ T cells were obtained through a negative isolation that was performed magnetically. The data were obtained in a study of CD8 T cells in Susac syndrome.

This rearrangement joins TRBV20-1 to TRBJ2-1; 11 nucleotides line up with TRBD2. Sequenced: CD4+ T cells from PBMCs. The receptor was isolated from a human donor with multiple sclerosis. DNA for the CDR3: TGCAGTGCTTCCTTAGCGGGAGGGTCCTACAATGAGCAGTTCTTC. Translation: CSASLAGGSYNEQFF.